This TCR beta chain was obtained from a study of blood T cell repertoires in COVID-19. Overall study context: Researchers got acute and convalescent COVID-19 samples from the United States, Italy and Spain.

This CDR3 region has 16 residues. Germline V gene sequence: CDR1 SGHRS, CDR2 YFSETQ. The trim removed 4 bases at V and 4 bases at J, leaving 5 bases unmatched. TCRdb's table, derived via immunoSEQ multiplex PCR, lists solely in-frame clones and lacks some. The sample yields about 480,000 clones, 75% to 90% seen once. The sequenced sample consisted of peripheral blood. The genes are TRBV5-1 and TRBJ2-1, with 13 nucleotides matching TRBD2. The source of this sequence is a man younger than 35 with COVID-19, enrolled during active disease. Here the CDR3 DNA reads TGCGCCAGCAGCGAGACTAGCGGGAGGTTGTACAATGAGCAGTTCTTC. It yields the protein CASSETSGRLYNEQFF. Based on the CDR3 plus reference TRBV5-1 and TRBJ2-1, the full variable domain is KAGVTQTPRYLIKTRGQQVTLSCSPISGHRSVSWYQQTPGQGLQFLFEYFSETQRNKGNFPGRFSGRQFSNSRSEMNVSTLELGDSALYLCASSETSGRLYNEQFFGPGTRLTVL.